This TCR beta chain was found in a study of blood T cell repertoires in COVID-19. Study details: The study drew acute and convalescent COVID-19 samples from the United States, Italy and Spain. Nucleic acid was either cDNA or gDNA, and it came from T cells, B-cell-depleted T cells, or PBMCs.

Per the authors' pipeline: Estimation of nucleated cell counts relied on the amplification of reference gene primers. The assay was immunoSEQ multiplex PCR, and TCRdb's table has in-frame clones only and misses some. V and J calls and clone size follow that table, whereas D and trimming were derived from the DNA. Here the sample spans about 250,000 clones, 88% being singletons. The CDR3 has 15 residues. With V trimmed by 3 bases and J by 5 bases, 9 bases remained unmatched. Per germline, CDR1 SGDLS and CDR2 YYNGEE. This clone has only one observation. The chain links TRBV9 to TRBJ2-5; 8 nucleotides match TRBD1. The receptor's source is a man older than 75 with acute or convalescent COVID-19. Input material: peripheral blood. DNA for the CDR3: TGTGCCAGCAGCGGTCAGGGGGCTGGAGAGGAGACCCAGTACTTC. Translating gives CASSGQGAGEETQYF.